A selection of T cell receptor beta chains follows, all from one sample in a study of blood T cell repertoires in COVID-19. Here immunoSEQ multiplex PCR was the method, and the copy in TCRdb shows in-frame clones only, minus some. The repertoire holds 150,000 to 200,000 clones, roughly 83% seen once, with around 13% in the top ten. Specimen: PBMCs or T cells enriched from blood (not recorded which). The origin of the receptors is a woman in her sixties or seventies who had recovered from COVID-19. Both conserved end residues are part of each CDR3. D genes are given only for firm matches.

>.|TRBJ1-3|TRBV6-5
CASITGNTIYF
>TRBD1|TRBJ2-7|TRBV5-1
CASSLGQGPMTEQYF
>TRBD2|TRBJ2-5|TRBV6-1
CASSGGLAGRQETQYF
>.|TRBJ1-2|TRBV5-1
CASSPGESLYGYTF
>.|TRBJ1-2|TRBV5-8
CASSSTTNYGYTF
>.|TRBJ1-5|TRBV10-2
CASSESGGDQPQHF
>.|TRBJ2-1|TRBV29-1
CSVEWRIEQFF
>.|TRBJ1-2|TRBV4-1
CASSQDPGVGHYGYTF
>TRBD2|TRBJ2-2|TRBV19
CASSMVGLAHLTGELFF
>.|TRBJ2-7|TRBV5-1
CASSYGQSYEQYF
>.|TRBJ2-1|TRBV3-1/TRBV3-2
CASSLTQGFEQFF
>TRBD1|TRBJ1-5|TRBV19
CASSPDRAGNQPQHF
>.|TRBJ2-1|TRBV7-8
CASSRTLTARRFF
>.|TRBJ1-2|TRBV25-1
CASSTIAGDFSYGYTF
>TRBD2|TRBJ2-7|TRBV10-3
CAISALQTSVDEQYF
>.|TRBJ2-1|TRBV20-1
CSGRGNEQFF
>TRBD1|TRBJ1-5|TRBV18
CASSPGTGGQPQHF
>TRBD1|TRBJ1-6|TRBV15
CATSREAGGNSPLHF
>.|TRBJ2-7|TRBV28
CASSLYRGSYEQYF
>TRBD2|TRBJ2-7|TRBV11-2
CATIRGVGYEQYF
>.|TRBJ1-1|TRBV10-2
CASRQGSSSEAFF
>.|TRBJ2-5|TRBV6-5
CASIKGATQYF
>TRBD1|TRBJ2-1|TRBV10-3
CAIGQGNEQFF
>TRBD1|TRBJ1-4|TRBV10-2
CASSPGQAQMSEKLFF
>.|TRBJ1-5|TRBV18
CASSPFGTRNQPQHF
>.|TRBJ1-6|TRBV6-6
CASSHQNSPLHF
>TRBD2|TRBJ2-3|TRBV5-1
CASSLVSGAPSDTQYF
>.|TRBJ2-2|TRBV29-1
CSVRDTGELFF
>.|TRBJ2-6|TRBV27
CASSRVASGANVLTF
>.|TRBJ2-5|TRBV5-1
CASSLSGSGGQETQYF
>TRBD2|TRBJ2-7|TRBV2
CASSPSGGFGEQYF
>.|TRBJ1-2|TRBV5-6
CASSPPGGGSHFF
>TRBD1|TRBJ1-1|TRBV2
CASRGYRGRTEAFF
>TRBD1|TRBJ1-1|TRBV9
CASSSGTENTEAFF
>.|TRBJ2-7|TRBV27
CASSFGGTRIGYEQYF
>.|TRBJ1-5|TRBV6-1
CASSERAGNQPQHF
>TRBD2|TRBJ2-5|TRBV3-1/TRBV3-2
CASSQAGTSGGQKEYF
>.|TRBJ2-2|TRBV2
CASRYSGELFF
>.|TRBJ1-2|TRBV11-2
CASRSPGAHEGYTF
>.|TRBJ1-2|TRBV5-5
CASSFTVNYGYTF
>.|TRBJ2-5|TRBV4-2
CASSQESYGSETQYF
>.|TRBJ2-3|TRBV2
CASLAAGWSTDTQYF
>.|TRBJ2-6|TRBV2
CASSDRGPSKSGANVLTF
>TRBD1|TRBJ1-3|TRBV5-1
CASSLASYGTGDGNTIYF
>TRBD1|TRBJ2-7|TRBV29-1
CSVGDRSYEQYF
>.|TRBJ1-2|TRBV5-6
CASSPTLGQGTNYGYTF
>TRBD1|TRBJ2-7|TRBV28
CASRTGTGFHEQYF
>.|TRBJ2-2|TRBV6-5
CASKGRGFTGELFF
>TRBD1|TRBJ2-3|TRBV27
CASSLLTGFHTDTQYF
>.|TRBJ1-2|TRBV6-5
CASSFDSYYGYTF
>TRBD1|TRBJ1-2|TRBV10-3
CAIATGGDYGYTF
>TRBD1|TRBJ2-1|TRBV2
CASSLQGASYNEQFF
>TRBD1|TRBJ2-1|TRBV19
CASSMGDRRGNEQFF
>.|TRBJ2-1|TRBV6-1
CASSDLTGAYNEQFF
>TRBD2|TRBJ2-7|TRBV7-7
CASSWTSGGSSSYEQYF
>.|TRBJ1-1|TRBV19
CASSLEQGTEAFF
>.|TRBJ1-1|TRBV3-1/TRBV3-2
CASSQAGAVGTEAFF